Sequencing of this TCR beta chain was carried out in a study of T-cell memory formation after mild COVID-19. About the study: Largely, TCR clusters stayed within a single donor.

V gave up 5 bases and J gave up 2 bases; unmatched junction bases: 8. The germline CDR1 and CDR2 sequences are SGHTA and FQGNSA. The CDR3 totals 16 residues. In its sample, this clonotype was seen a few times. TCRdb itself ran the 5' RACE reads through MiXCR, one entry per CDR3 protein. The sample records roughly 250,000 distinct CDR3 sequences, about a sixth being singletons. Sequencing was carried out using PBMCs or a T cell subset sorted from them (not recorded which). The genes are TRBV7-2 and TRBJ2-3; TRBD2 matches at 9 bases. The TCR sequence derives from a man younger than 35 who had mild COVID-19 (a few samples of this study predate the infection). Cell type and time point are not known. The CDR3 nucleotides are TGTGCCAGCAGCCCCCCCGGCGGGGGGGCCACAGATACGCAGTATTTT. Its protein product is CASSPPGGGATDTQYF.